Sequencing of this T cell receptor beta chain was carried out in a study of T cell responses to AZD1222 COVID-19 vaccine. Study observations and caveats: Seropositive status at baseline applied to only a handful of AZD1222 recipients.

Regarding this clone: Its antigen remains unidentified.

This table comes from immunoSEQ multiplex PCR, and its TCRdb copy is limited to in-frame clones, with some not included. The sample lists 90,000 or so clones, roughly 90% occurring once. The receptor was derived from an adult in good health. This specimen was peripheral blood, taken on day 0 of AZD1222 vaccination.

The CDR3: CASRSGLPSGSGETQYF. Written as DNA, the CDR3 is TGTGCCAGTAGATCGGGACTTCCTAGCGGGAGTGGAGAGACCCAGTACTTC. This chain connects TRBV19 to TRBJ2-5, with TRBD2 matching over 10 bases. V dropped 6 bases and J dropped 4; count of bases not matched to a gene: 14. The CDR3 runs to 17 residues. Germline CDR1 reads LNHDA; CDR2 reads SQIVND (reference sequence). The whole variable domain, remainder taken from reference TRBV19 and TRBJ2-5, is DGGITQSPKYLFRKEGQNVTLSCEQNLNHDAMYWYRQDPGQGLRLIYYSQIVNDFQKGDIAEGYSVSREKKESFPLTVTSAQKNPTAFYLCASRSGLPSGSGETQYFGPGTRLLVL.